This entry describes one T cell receptor (beta chain). Per the authors' pipeline: It was from reference gene primer amplification that nucleated cell counts were estimated. The table came from immunoSEQ multiplex PCR; TCRdb's copy has only in-frame clones and leaves some out. From that table come the V and J calls and clone size; the DNA was used to work out D and trimming. This table holds roughly 240,000 clones, about 80% found once. The source of the sample is a study of blood T cell repertoires in COVID-19. Study-level information: The study drew acute and convalescent COVID-19 samples from the United States, Italy and Spain. T cells, B-cell-depleted T cells, or PBMCs supplied cDNA or gDNA.

The V end was cut by 5 bases, the J end by 3 bases, with 14 bases between. This CDR3 comprises 14 residues. Germline CDR1 SGHRS, CDR2 YFSETQ. The sequence derives from a woman older than 75 with acute or convalescent COVID-19. The sequencing input was peripheral blood. V gene TRBV5-1 combines with J gene TRBJ1-1; perhaps TRBD1 as D (6 bases). CDR3 DNA: TGCGCCAGCAGATCGGACAGCTTCTACACTGAAGCTTTCTTT. Its translation: CASRSDSFYTEAFF.